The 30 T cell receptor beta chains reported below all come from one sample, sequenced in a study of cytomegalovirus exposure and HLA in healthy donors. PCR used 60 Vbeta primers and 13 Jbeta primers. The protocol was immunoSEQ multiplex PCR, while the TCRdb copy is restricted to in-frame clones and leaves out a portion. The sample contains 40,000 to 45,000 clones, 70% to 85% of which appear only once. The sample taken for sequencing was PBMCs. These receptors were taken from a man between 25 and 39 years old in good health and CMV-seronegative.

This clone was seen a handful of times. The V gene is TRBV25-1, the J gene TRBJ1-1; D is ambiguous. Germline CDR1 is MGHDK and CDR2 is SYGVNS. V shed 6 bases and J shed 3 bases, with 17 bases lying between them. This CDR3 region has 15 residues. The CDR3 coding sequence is TGTGCCAGCAGGGATTTCGGGTCCGTGGACACTGAAGCTTTCTTT. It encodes CASRDFGSVDTEAFF.

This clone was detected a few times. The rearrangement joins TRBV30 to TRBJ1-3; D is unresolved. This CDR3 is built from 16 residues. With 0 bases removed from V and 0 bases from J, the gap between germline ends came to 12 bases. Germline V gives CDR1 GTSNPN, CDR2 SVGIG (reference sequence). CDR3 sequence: CAWSVPPHTSGNTIYF. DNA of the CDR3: TGTGCCTGGAGTGTACCCCCCCACACCTCTGGAAACACCATATATTTT.

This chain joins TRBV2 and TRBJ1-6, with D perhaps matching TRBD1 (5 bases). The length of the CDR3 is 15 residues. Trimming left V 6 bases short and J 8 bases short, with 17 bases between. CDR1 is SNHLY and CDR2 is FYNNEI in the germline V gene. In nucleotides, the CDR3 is TGTGCCAGCAGACCTCGTCCTACGGGGGATTCACCCCTCCACTTT. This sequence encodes CASRPRPTGDSPLHF.

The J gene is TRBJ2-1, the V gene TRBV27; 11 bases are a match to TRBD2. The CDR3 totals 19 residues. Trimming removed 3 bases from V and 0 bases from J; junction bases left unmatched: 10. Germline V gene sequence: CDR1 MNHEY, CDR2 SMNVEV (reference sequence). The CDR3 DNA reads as TGTGCCAGCAGTTTGTATAGCGGGAGGGGGTCGGACTCCTACAATGAGCAGTTCTTC. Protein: CASSLYSGRGSDSYNEQFF.

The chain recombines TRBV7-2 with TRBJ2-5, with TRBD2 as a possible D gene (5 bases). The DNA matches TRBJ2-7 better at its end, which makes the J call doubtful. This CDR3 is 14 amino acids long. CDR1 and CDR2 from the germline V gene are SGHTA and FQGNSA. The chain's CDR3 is CASSLGGSDYEQYF. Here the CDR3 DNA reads TGTGCCAGCAGCTTAGGTGGTAGCGACTACGAGCAGTACTTC.

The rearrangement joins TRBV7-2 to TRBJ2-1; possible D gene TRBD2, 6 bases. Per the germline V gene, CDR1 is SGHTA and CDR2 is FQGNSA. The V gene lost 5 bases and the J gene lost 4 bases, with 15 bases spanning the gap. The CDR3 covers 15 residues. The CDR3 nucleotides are TGTGCCAGCAGCCCTAAGCGGGCAGGATACAATGAGCAGTTCTTC. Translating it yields CASSPKRAGYNEQFF. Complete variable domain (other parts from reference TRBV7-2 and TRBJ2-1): GAGVSQSPSNKVTEKGKDVELRCDPISGHTALYWYRQSLGQGLEFLIYFQGNSAPDKSGLPSDRFSAERTGGSVSTLTIQRTQQEDSAVYLCASSPKRAGYNEQFFGPGTRLTVL.

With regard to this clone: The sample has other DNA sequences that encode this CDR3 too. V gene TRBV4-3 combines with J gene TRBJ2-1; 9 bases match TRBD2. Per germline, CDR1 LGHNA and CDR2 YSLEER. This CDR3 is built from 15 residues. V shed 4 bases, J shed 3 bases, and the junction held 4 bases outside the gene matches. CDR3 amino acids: CASSRLAENYNEQFF. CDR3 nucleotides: TGCGCCAGCAGCCGACTAGCGGAAAACTACAATGAGCAGTTCTTC.

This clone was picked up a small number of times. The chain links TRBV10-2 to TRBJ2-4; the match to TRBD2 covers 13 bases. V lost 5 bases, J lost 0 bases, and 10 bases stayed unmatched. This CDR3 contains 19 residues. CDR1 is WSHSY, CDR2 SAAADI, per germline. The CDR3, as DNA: TGCGCCAGCAGTCTTTCACTAGCGGGAGGGAATGTAGCCAAAAACATTCAGTACTTC. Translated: CASSLSLAGGNVAKNIQYF.

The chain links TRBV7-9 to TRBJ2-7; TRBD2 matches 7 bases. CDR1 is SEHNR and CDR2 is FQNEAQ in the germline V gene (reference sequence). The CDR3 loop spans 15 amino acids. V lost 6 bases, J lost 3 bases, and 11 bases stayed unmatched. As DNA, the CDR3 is TGTGCCAGCAGTTATGCTGGGGGGGTGAGCTACGAGCAGTACTTC. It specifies CASSYAGGVSYEQYF.

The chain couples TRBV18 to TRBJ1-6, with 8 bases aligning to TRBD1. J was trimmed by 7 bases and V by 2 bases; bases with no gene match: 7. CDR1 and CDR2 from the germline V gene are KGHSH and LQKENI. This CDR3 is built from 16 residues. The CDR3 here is CASSPSQGAGNSPLHF. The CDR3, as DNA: TGTGCCAGCTCACCAAGCCAGGGGGCGGGCAATTCACCCCTCCACTTT.

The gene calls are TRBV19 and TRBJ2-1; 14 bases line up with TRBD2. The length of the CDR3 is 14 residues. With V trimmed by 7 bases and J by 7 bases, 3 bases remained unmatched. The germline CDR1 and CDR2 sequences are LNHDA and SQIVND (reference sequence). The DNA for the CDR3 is TGTGCCAGTAAGACTAGCGGGAGGGGGAATGAGCAGTTCTTC. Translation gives CASKTSGRGNEQFF. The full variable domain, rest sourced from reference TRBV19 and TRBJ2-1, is DGGITQSPKYLFRKEGQNVTLSCEQNLNHDAMYWYRQDPGQGLRLIYYSQIVNDFQKGDIAEGYSVSREKKESFPLTVTSAQKNPTAFYLCASKTSGRGNEQFFGPGTRLTVL.

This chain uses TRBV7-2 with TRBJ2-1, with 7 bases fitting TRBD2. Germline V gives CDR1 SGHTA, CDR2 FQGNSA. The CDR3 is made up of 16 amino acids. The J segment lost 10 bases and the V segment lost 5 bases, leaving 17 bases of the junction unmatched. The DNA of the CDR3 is TGTGCCAGCAGCCCGCCCTGGGGGGGGGTCTCCGGGGAGCAGTTCTTC. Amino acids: CASSPPWGGVSGEQFF.

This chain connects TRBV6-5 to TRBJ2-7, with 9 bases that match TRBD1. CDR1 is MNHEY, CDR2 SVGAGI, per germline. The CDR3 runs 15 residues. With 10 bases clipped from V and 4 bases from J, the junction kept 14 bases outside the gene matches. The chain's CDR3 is CATRGSGQGIYEQYF. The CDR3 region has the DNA TGTGCCACACGGGGATCGGGACAGGGAATATACGAGCAGTACTTC.

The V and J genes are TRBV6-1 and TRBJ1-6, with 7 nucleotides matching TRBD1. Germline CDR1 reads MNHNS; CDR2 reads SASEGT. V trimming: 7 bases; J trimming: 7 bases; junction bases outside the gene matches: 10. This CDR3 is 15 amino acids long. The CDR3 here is CASTGPGQTNSPLHF. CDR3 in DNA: TGTGCCAGCACTGGACCGGGACAGACGAATTCACCCCTCCACTTT.

In DNA form, the CDR3 reads TGTGCCAGCTCACCATGGAGACAGGTGAACACTGAAGCTTTCTTT. This codes for CASSPWRQVNTEAFF. This chain uses TRBV18 with TRBJ1-1, with D possibly TRBD1 on 6 matching bases. Trimming shortened V by 2 bases and J by 0 bases, and 10 bases separated the two germline ends. This CDR3 region has 15 residues. Germline CDR1 reads KGHSH; CDR2 reads LQKENI. The full variable domain, its missing parts supplied by reference TRBV18 and TRBJ1-1, is NAGVMQNPRHLVRRRGQEARLRCSPMKGHSHVYWYRQLPEEGLKFMVYLQKENIIDESGMPKERFSAEFPKEGPSILRIQQVVRGDSAAYFCASSPWRQVNTEAFFGQGTRLTVV.

The CDR3 sequence is CASSLALQGAGGTEAFF. For the CDR3, the DNA is TGTGCCAGCAGCTTAGCGCTACAGGGGGCGGGGGGCACTGAAGCTTTCTTT. The chain joins TRBV7-2 to TRBJ1-1; 9 bases line up with TRBD1. This CDR3 spans 17 amino acids. Germline CDR1 reads SGHTA; CDR2 reads FQGNSA. The J segment lost 4 bases and the V segment lost 0 bases, leaving 9 bases of the junction unmatched.

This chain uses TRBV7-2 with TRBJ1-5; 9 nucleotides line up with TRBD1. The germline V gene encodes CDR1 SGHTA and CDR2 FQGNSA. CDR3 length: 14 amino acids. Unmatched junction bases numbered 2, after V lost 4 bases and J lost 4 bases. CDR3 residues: CASSWGQGNQPQHF. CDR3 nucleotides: TGTGCCAGCAGCTGGGGACAGGGAAATCAGCCCCAGCATTTT.

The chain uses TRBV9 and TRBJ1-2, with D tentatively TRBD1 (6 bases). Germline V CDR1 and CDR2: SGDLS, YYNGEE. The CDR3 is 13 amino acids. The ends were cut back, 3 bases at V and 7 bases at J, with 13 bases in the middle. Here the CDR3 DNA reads TGTGCCAGCAGCGCGGGGGGGCAACGTGGCTACACCTTC. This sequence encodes CASSAGGQRGYTF.

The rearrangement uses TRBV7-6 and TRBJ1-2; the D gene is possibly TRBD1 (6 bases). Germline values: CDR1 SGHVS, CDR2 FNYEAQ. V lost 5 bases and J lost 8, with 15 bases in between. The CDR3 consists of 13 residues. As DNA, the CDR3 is TGTGCCAGCAGCCCCTCACAGGGTTTGGGCTACACCTTC. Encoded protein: CASSPSQGLGYTF.

The CDR3 here is CSARVGPGQYF. The CDR3, as DNA: TGCAGTGCTAGAGTAGGGCCAGGGCAGTACTTC. This chain connects TRBV20-1 to TRBJ2-5, with D perhaps matching TRBD1 (5 bases). The germline V gene encodes CDR1 DFQATT and CDR2 SNEGSKA (reference sequence). The CDR3 contains 11 residues. V shed 1 base and J shed 11 bases, with 11 bases lying between them.

CDR3 loop: CASSPRTGNSGANVLTF. CDR3 coding DNA: TGTGCCAGTAGTCCCCGGACAGGGAACTCTGGGGCCAACGTCCTGACTTTC. The chain carries TRBV19 and TRBJ2-6; 8 bases line up with TRBD1. CDR3 length: 17 amino acids. Germline CDR1 LNHDA, CDR2 SQIVND (reference sequence). The trim removed 5 bases at V and 0 bases at J, leaving 6 bases unmatched.

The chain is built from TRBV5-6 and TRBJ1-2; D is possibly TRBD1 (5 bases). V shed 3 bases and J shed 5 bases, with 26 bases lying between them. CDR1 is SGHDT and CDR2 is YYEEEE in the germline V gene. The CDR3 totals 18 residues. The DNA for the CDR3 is TGTGCCAGCAGCTCTTGGAGGGACTTCTCTGGGGGTCCTTATGGCTACACCTTC. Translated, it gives CASSSWRDFSGGPYGYTF.

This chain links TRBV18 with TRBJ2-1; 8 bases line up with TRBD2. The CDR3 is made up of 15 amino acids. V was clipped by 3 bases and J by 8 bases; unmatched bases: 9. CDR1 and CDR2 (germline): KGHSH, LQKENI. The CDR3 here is CASSPGLARTDEQFF. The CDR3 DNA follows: TGTGCCAGCTCACCTGGACTAGCTAGGACGGATGAGCAGTTCTTC.

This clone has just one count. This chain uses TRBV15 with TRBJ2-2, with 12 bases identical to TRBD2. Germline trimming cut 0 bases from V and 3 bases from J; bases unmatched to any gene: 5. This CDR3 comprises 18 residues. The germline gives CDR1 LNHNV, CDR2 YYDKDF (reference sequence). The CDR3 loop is CATSRDLAGGPYTGELFF. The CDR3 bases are TGTGCCACCAGCAGAGATCTAGCGGGAGGGCCTTACACCGGGGAGCTGTTTTTT.

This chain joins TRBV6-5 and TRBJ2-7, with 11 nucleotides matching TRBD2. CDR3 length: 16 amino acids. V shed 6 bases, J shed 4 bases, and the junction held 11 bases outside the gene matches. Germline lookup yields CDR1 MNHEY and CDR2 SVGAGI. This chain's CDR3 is CASSYKGLAGEYEQYF. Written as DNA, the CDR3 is TGTGCCAGCAGCTACAAAGGACTAGCGGGTGAATACGAGCAGTACTTC.

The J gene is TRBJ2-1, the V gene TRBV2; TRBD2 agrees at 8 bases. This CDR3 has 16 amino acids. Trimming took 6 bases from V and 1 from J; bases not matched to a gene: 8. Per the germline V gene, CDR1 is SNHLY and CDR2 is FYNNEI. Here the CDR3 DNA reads TGTGCCAGCAGGCGGGAACTAGCGGTTTCCTACAATGAGCAGTTCTTC. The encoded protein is CASRRELAVSYNEQFF.

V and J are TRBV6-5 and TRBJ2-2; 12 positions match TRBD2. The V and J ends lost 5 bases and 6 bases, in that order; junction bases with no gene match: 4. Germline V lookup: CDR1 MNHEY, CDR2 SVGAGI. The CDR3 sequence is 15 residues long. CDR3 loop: CASSPLAGGPGELFF. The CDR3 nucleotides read TGTGCCAGCAGTCCCCTAGCGGGAGGGCCCGGGGAGCTGTTTTTT.

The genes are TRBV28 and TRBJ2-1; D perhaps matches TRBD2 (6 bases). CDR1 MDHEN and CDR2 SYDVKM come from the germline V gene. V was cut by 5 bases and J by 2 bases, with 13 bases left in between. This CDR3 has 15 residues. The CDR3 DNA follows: TGTGCCAGCAGTCCCTTAGCGGTGGCCTACAATGAGCAGTTCTTC. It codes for CASSPLAVAYNEQFF.

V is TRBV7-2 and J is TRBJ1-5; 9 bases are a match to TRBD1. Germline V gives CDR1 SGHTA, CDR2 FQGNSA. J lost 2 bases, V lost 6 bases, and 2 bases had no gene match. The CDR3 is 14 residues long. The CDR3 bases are TGTGCCAGCAGACAGGGGGCTGGCAATCAGCCCCAGCATTTT. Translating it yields CASRQGAGNQPQHF.

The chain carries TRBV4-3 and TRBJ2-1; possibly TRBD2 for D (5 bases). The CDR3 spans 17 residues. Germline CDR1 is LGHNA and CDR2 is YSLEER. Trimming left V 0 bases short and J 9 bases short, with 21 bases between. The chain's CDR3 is CASSQDQTRLRLGEQFF. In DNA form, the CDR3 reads TGCGCCAGCAGCCAAGATCAGACGAGACTACGCCTAGGTGAGCAGTTCTTC.